This T cell receptor (beta chain) came from a study of immune evolution from preneoplasia to lung adenocarcinoma. The study's findings and limits: Clonality was highest in normal lung, lower in later-stage lesions apparently. Normal lung had the highest top T cell clone frequencies.

Patient tissue came from resections in Japan or China, 2014–2017. Histologic diagnosis was independently verified by two lung pathologists. Profiled with immunoSEQ multiplex PCR; TCRdb holds only in-frame clones, not every one. This repertoire shows some 4,900 clones, around 79% found once; its top ten account for approximately 27%. To note about this clone: Its antigen is as yet unknown.

The receptor's source is a person in their 60s with lung adenocarcinoma. The specimen was FFPE normal lung tissue adjacent to the tumor.

CDR3 bases: TGTGCCAGTAGGGCGGGGCCGGCGACTGAAGCTTTCTTT. This gives the protein CASRAGPATEAFF. The rearrangement joins TRBV19 to TRBJ1-1; weak D call: TRBD1 (5 bases). Germline CDR1 reads LNHDA; CDR2 reads SQIVND (reference sequence). The CDR3 covers 13 residues. V lost 6 bases to trimming and J lost 5 bases, with 13 bases between them.